This is a list of T cell receptor beta chains from one sample in a study of blood T cell repertoires in COVID-19. Profiling relied on immunoSEQ multiplex PCR, and the TCRdb table lists in-frame clones only, not all of them. This table has more than 200,000 clones, around 84% appearing once. The source material was peripheral blood. These receptors all come from a woman aged 60 to 75 with COVID-19, enrolled during active disease. CDR3s include the opening cysteine and the closing phenylalanine or tryptophan. Each record gives: J gene, CDR3 length, V gene, clone size, D gene, CDR3 DNA, CDR3 protein. A D gene is named only where the DNA matches it firmly. Not all rows give a size; the values are once, few, many and, for expanded clones, a class.

j_call: TRBJ2-4
cdr3_length: 14
v_call: TRBV5-4
clone_size: -
d_call: -
cdr3_nt: TGTGCCAGCAGCCCGGCGGAGGTCAAAAACATTCAGTACTTC
cdr3_aa: CASSPAEVKNIQYF

j_call: TRBJ1-6
cdr3_length: 12
v_call: TRBV30
clone_size: few
d_call: -
cdr3_nt: TGTGCCTGGAGTGTACTTGAGTCTACCCTCCACTTT
cdr3_aa: CAWSVLESTLHF

j_call: TRBJ2-2
cdr3_length: 17
v_call: TRBV4-1
clone_size: -
d_call: -
cdr3_nt: TGCGCCAGCAGCCGAAGAACCGGGACACAAAACACCGGGGAGCTGTTTTTT
cdr3_aa: CASSRRTGTQNTGELFF

j_call: TRBJ2-2
cdr3_length: 15
v_call: TRBV4-1
clone_size: -
d_call: -
cdr3_nt: TGCGCCAGCAGCAGGGGCTCTACGAACACCGGGGAGCTGTTTTTT
cdr3_aa: CASSRGSTNTGELFF

j_call: TRBJ1-2
cdr3_length: 12
v_call: TRBV6-5
clone_size: -
d_call: TRBD1
cdr3_nt: TGTGCCAGCAGTCGACAGGGGTATGGCTACACCTTC
cdr3_aa: CASSRQGYGYTF

j_call: TRBJ1-1
cdr3_length: 16
v_call: TRBV11-1
clone_size: few
d_call: TRBD1
cdr3_nt: TGTGCCAGCAGAAACCTAAAGACAGGGAAGAACACTGAAGCTTTCTTT
cdr3_aa: CASRNLKTGKNTEAFF

j_call: TRBJ2-1
cdr3_length: 14
v_call: TRBV6-5
clone_size: once
d_call: TRBD1
cdr3_nt: TGTGCCAGCAGTCGGGACAGGGGATCCAATGAGCAGTTCTTC
cdr3_aa: CASSRDRGSNEQFF

j_call: TRBJ2-7
cdr3_length: 14
v_call: TRBV10-2
clone_size: -
d_call: TRBD2
cdr3_nt: TGCGCCAGCAGGAGGACTAGCGGGACCTACGAGCAGTACTTC
cdr3_aa: CASRRTSGTYEQYF

j_call: TRBJ1-1
cdr3_length: 15
v_call: TRBV10-3
clone_size: -
d_call: -
cdr3_nt: TGTGCCATCAGTGGGCAGGATGCTTCGAACACTGAAGCTTTCTTT
cdr3_aa: CAISGQDASNTEAFF

j_call: TRBJ2-3
cdr3_length: 16
v_call: TRBV28
clone_size: -
d_call: TRBD2
cdr3_nt: TGTGCCAGCAAACCGAGGAGGAGCGGGAGGGCAAATACGCAGTATTTT
cdr3_aa: CASKPRRSGRANTQYF

j_call: TRBJ2-2
cdr3_length: 15
v_call: TRBV7-2
clone_size: -
d_call: -
cdr3_nt: TGTGCCAGCAGAGAGAGGGGGGGCGCTGGGTGGGAGCTGTTTTTT
cdr3_aa: CASRERGGAGWELFF

j_call: TRBJ2-3
cdr3_length: 15
v_call: TRBV5-1
clone_size: -
d_call: -
cdr3_nt: TGCGCCAGCAGCTTGGATAGGACTAGCACAGATACGCAGTATTTT
cdr3_aa: CASSLDRTSTDTQYF

j_call: TRBJ2-2
cdr3_length: 16
v_call: TRBV27
clone_size: -
d_call: -
cdr3_nt: TGTGCCAGCAGTTTATATGGCAGGGCTGCCGCCGGGGAGCTGTTTTTT
cdr3_aa: CASSLYGRAAAGELFF

j_call: TRBJ2-1
cdr3_length: 15
v_call: TRBV3-1/TRBV3-2
clone_size: -
d_call: TRBD2
cdr3_nt: TGTGCCAGCAGCCTTCTAGCGGGAGCCTACAATGAGCAGTTCTTC
cdr3_aa: CASSLLAGAYNEQFF

j_call: TRBJ2-3
cdr3_length: 16
v_call: TRBV9
clone_size: -
d_call: TRBD2
cdr3_nt: TGTGCCAGCAGCCTCAAGCGGGGAGGCATCGCAGATACGCAGTATTTT
cdr3_aa: CASSLKRGGIADTQYF

j_call: TRBJ1-1
cdr3_length: 15
v_call: TRBV6-6
clone_size: -
d_call: -
cdr3_nt: TGTGCCAGCAGTTACGTCCCGGGACAAGGGTCAGAAGCTTTCTTT
cdr3_aa: CASSYVPGQGSEAFF

j_call: TRBJ2-7
cdr3_length: 13
v_call: TRBV19
clone_size: -
d_call: -
cdr3_nt: TGTGCCAGTGCCGGGGTCGGGTCCTACGAGCAGTACTTC
cdr3_aa: CASAGVGSYEQYF

j_call: TRBJ1-1
cdr3_length: 16
v_call: TRBV18
clone_size: -
d_call: TRBD1
cdr3_nt: TGTGCCAGCTCACTACCACCGACAGGGGTGAACACTGAAGCTTTCTTT
cdr3_aa: CASSLPPTGVNTEAFF

j_call: TRBJ2-1
cdr3_length: 14
v_call: TRBV30
clone_size: -
d_call: TRBD1
cdr3_nt: TGTGCCTGGAGTGCTGGGACAGGGCGGCATGAGCAGTTCTTC
cdr3_aa: CAWSAGTGRHEQFF

j_call: TRBJ1-5
cdr3_length: 14
v_call: TRBV30
clone_size: -
d_call: TRBD1
cdr3_nt: TGTGCCTGGAGTAAGGACAGGGGCAATCAGCCCCAGCATTTT
cdr3_aa: CAWSKDRGNQPQHF

j_call: TRBJ2-2
cdr3_length: 19
v_call: TRBV24-1
clone_size: -
d_call: TRBD2
cdr3_nt: TGTGCCACCAGTGACTCCGGGACTAGCGGTGGAGCGAACACCGGGGAGCTGTTTTTT
cdr3_aa: CATSDSGTSGGANTGELFF

j_call: TRBJ1-2
cdr3_length: 13
v_call: TRBV30
clone_size: -
d_call: -
cdr3_nt: TGTGCCTGGGAGAACGGTCCTAACTATGGCTACACCTTC
cdr3_aa: CAWENGPNYGYTF

j_call: TRBJ1-2
cdr3_length: 13
v_call: TRBV5-4
clone_size: -
d_call: -
cdr3_nt: TGTGCCAGCAGCTTGACAGTTAACTATGGCTACACCTTC
cdr3_aa: CASSLTVNYGYTF

j_call: TRBJ1-3
cdr3_length: 16
v_call: TRBV7-3
clone_size: -
d_call: -
cdr3_nt: TGTGCCAGCAGCTTAAGATCGCGGAACTCTGGAAACACCATATATTTT
cdr3_aa: CASSLRSRNSGNTIYF

j_call: TRBJ2-1
cdr3_length: 14
v_call: TRBV18
clone_size: once
d_call: TRBD2
cdr3_nt: TGTGCCAGCGCGGGAGTTAATCCCACAGGTGAGCAGTTCTTC
cdr3_aa: CASAGVNPTGEQFF

j_call: TRBJ1-5
cdr3_length: 14
v_call: TRBV28
clone_size: -
d_call: -
cdr3_nt: TGTGCCAGCAGTTTAGTTTTAAGCAATCAGCCCCAGCATTTT
cdr3_aa: CASSLVLSNQPQHF

j_call: TRBJ1-1
cdr3_length: 12
v_call: TRBV7-3
clone_size: -
d_call: -
cdr3_nt: TGTGCCAGCAGCCGGACAGCGGGGCAAGCTTTCTTT
cdr3_aa: CASSRTAGQAFF

j_call: TRBJ1-5
cdr3_length: 13
v_call: TRBV2
clone_size: -
d_call: -
cdr3_nt: TGTGCCAGCCGACTAGGGACCAATCAGCCCCAGCATTTT
cdr3_aa: CASRLGTNQPQHF

j_call: TRBJ2-7
cdr3_length: 15
v_call: TRBV6-2/TRBV6-3
clone_size: -
d_call: -
cdr3_nt: TGTGCCAGCAGTTATCATATCGACTCAGCAGTCGAGCAGTACTTC
cdr3_aa: CASSYHIDSAVEQYF

j_call: TRBJ1-2
cdr3_length: 16
v_call: TRBV13
clone_size: -
d_call: TRBD1
cdr3_nt: TGTGCCAGCAGCTCAACCGCTCGGACAGGGACGGTGGGCTACACCTTC
cdr3_aa: CASSSTARTGTVGYTF

j_call: TRBJ1-1
cdr3_length: 14
v_call: TRBV4-1
clone_size: -
d_call: TRBD1
cdr3_nt: TGCGCCAGCAGCCAACGACAGGGGGACACTAAAGCTTTCTTT
cdr3_aa: CASSQRQGDTKAFF

j_call: TRBJ2-1
cdr3_length: 11
v_call: TRBV20-1
clone_size: -
d_call: TRBD2
cdr3_nt: TGCAGTGCTAGAGTCGGGAGGTTGCAGTTCTTC
cdr3_aa: CSARVGRLQFF

j_call: TRBJ1-2
cdr3_length: 15
v_call: TRBV11-1
clone_size: -
d_call: TRBD1
cdr3_nt: TGTGCCAGCAGCCTGACAGGGGGCTCGATCTATGGCTACACCTTC
cdr3_aa: CASSLTGGSIYGYTF

j_call: TRBJ2-7
cdr3_length: 12
v_call: TRBV5-1
clone_size: -
d_call: -
cdr3_nt: TGCGCCAGCAGCCCCCCGGGCTACGAGCAGTACTTC
cdr3_aa: CASSPPGYEQYF

j_call: TRBJ1-4
cdr3_length: 14
v_call: TRBV30
clone_size: -
d_call: TRBD1
cdr3_nt: TGTGCCTGGAGTGGGGACAGGGGGAGTGAAAAACTGTTTTTT
cdr3_aa: CAWSGDRGSEKLFF

j_call: TRBJ1-1
cdr3_length: 14
v_call: TRBV6-5
clone_size: -
d_call: TRBD1
cdr3_nt: TGTGCCAGCAAAACAGGGGGTATGAACACTGAAGCTTTCTTT
cdr3_aa: CASKTGGMNTEAFF

j_call: TRBJ2-3
cdr3_length: 15
v_call: TRBV10-2
clone_size: -
d_call: TRBD2
cdr3_nt: TGCGCCATCGGATGGACTAGCGGGAGAACAGATACGCAGTATTTT
cdr3_aa: CAIGWTSGRTDTQYF

j_call: TRBJ2-7
cdr3_length: 13
v_call: TRBV6-5
clone_size: -
d_call: TRBD2
cdr3_nt: TGTGCCAGCACCGGGACTAGCGGCTACGAGCAGTACTTC
cdr3_aa: CASTGTSGYEQYF

j_call: TRBJ2-1
cdr3_length: 15
v_call: TRBV3-1/TRBV3-2
clone_size: -
d_call: TRBD2
cdr3_nt: TGTGCCAGCAGCCAGCGGGGGGGCTCCTACAATGAGCAGTTCTTC
cdr3_aa: CASSQRGGSYNEQFF

j_call: TRBJ1-1
cdr3_length: 13
v_call: TRBV11-1
clone_size: -
d_call: -
cdr3_nt: TGTGCCAGCAGCTACGACAGAAACACTGAAGCTTTCTTT
cdr3_aa: CASSYDRNTEAFF

j_call: TRBJ1-1
cdr3_length: 12
v_call: TRBV5-1
clone_size: -
d_call: -
cdr3_nt: TGCGCCAGCAGCTTGGAGGGGATTGGTGCTTTCTTT
cdr3_aa: CASSLEGIGAFF

j_call: TRBJ2-5
cdr3_length: 15
v_call: TRBV15
clone_size: few
d_call: -
cdr3_nt: TGTGCCACCAGCAGACGGCCTTACAGGCAAGAGACCCAGTACTTC
cdr3_aa: CATSRRPYRQETQYF

j_call: TRBJ2-7
cdr3_length: 14
v_call: TRBV20-1
clone_size: -
d_call: -
cdr3_nt: TGCAGTGCTAGTGGGCCGGGACTTCCCTACGAGCAGTACTTC
cdr3_aa: CSASGPGLPYEQYF

j_call: TRBJ1-5
cdr3_length: 16
v_call: TRBV6-1
clone_size: -
d_call: TRBD1
cdr3_nt: TGTGCCAGCAGTGCTATGGACAGGGCAAGCAATCAGCCCCAGCATTTT
cdr3_aa: CASSAMDRASNQPQHF

j_call: TRBJ1-1
cdr3_length: 16
v_call: TRBV19
clone_size: -
d_call: -
cdr3_nt: TGTGCCAGTAGTATATCCCGGCGATGGGGAGGCACTGAAGCTTTCTTT
cdr3_aa: CASSISRRWGGTEAFF

j_call: TRBJ1-1
cdr3_length: 12
v_call: TRBV29-1
clone_size: once
d_call: -
cdr3_nt: TGCAGCGTTGTCGTCGTGAACACTGAAGCTTTCTTT
cdr3_aa: CSVVVVNTEAFF

j_call: TRBJ1-1
cdr3_length: 16
v_call: TRBV3-1/TRBV3-2
clone_size: -
d_call: -
cdr3_nt: TGTGCCAGCAGCCACCGACGGCCAGGGATGAACACTGAAGCTTTCTTT
cdr3_aa: CASSHRRPGMNTEAFF

j_call: TRBJ2-2
cdr3_length: 15
v_call: TRBV16
clone_size: -
d_call: TRBD1
cdr3_nt: TGTGCCAGCAGCCAGCCAAGGACAGGGTCCGGGGAGCTGTTTTTT
cdr3_aa: CASSQPRTGSGELFF

j_call: TRBJ1-4
cdr3_length: 16
v_call: TRBV19
clone_size: -
d_call: -
cdr3_nt: TGTGCCAGTAGTCTCCGCCGGGGGGGGGCCGATGAAAAACTGTTTTTT
cdr3_aa: CASSLRRGGADEKLFF

j_call: TRBJ1-6
cdr3_length: 12
v_call: TRBV10-3
clone_size: -
d_call: -
cdr3_nt: TGTGCCATCAGCTCCCCCAATTCACCCCTCCACTTT
cdr3_aa: CAISSPNSPLHF

j_call: TRBJ1-1
cdr3_length: 15
v_call: TRBV10-1
clone_size: -
d_call: -
cdr3_nt: TGCGCCAGCAGTGGCCCCAGGGGTGAAGGGGCTGAAGCTTTCTTT
cdr3_aa: CASSGPRGEGAEAFF

j_call: TRBJ1-5
cdr3_length: 12
v_call: TRBV6-1
clone_size: -
d_call: -
cdr3_nt: TGTGCCAGCAGTGACCTGGGGGAGGCCCAGCATTTT
cdr3_aa: CASSDLGEAQHF

j_call: TRBJ1-4
cdr3_length: 15
v_call: TRBV2
clone_size: -
d_call: TRBD1
cdr3_nt: TGTGCCAGCAGGTGGGAGAGGACAGGGGAGGAAAAACTGTTTTTT
cdr3_aa: CASRWERTGEEKLFF

j_call: TRBJ1-3
cdr3_length: 15
v_call: TRBV6-2/TRBV6-3
clone_size: -
d_call: TRBD1
cdr3_nt: TGTGCCAGCAGCCAGGGACAGATCTCTGGAAACACCATATATTTT
cdr3_aa: CASSQGQISGNTIYF

j_call: TRBJ1-1
cdr3_length: 14
v_call: TRBV6-4
clone_size: once
d_call: TRBD1
cdr3_nt: TGTGCCAGCAGACCCGACAGGGCGAGCACTGAAGCTTTCTTT
cdr3_aa: CASRPDRASTEAFF

j_call: TRBJ1-5
cdr3_length: 16
v_call: TRBV5-1
clone_size: -
d_call: TRBD1
cdr3_nt: TGCGCCAGCAGCTGGGGGGACAGGGGTGGCAATCAGCCCCAGCATTTT
cdr3_aa: CASSWGDRGGNQPQHF

j_call: TRBJ2-7
cdr3_length: 13
v_call: TRBV5-6
clone_size: -
d_call: -
cdr3_nt: TGTGCCAGCAGCTTGGCCGCTAGCGACGAGCAGTACTTC
cdr3_aa: CASSLAASDEQYF

j_call: TRBJ1-3
cdr3_length: 15
v_call: TRBV28
clone_size: -
d_call: -
cdr3_nt: TGTGCCAGCAGTCCCGAAGCGGACTCTGGAAACACCATATATTTT
cdr3_aa: CASSPEADSGNTIYF